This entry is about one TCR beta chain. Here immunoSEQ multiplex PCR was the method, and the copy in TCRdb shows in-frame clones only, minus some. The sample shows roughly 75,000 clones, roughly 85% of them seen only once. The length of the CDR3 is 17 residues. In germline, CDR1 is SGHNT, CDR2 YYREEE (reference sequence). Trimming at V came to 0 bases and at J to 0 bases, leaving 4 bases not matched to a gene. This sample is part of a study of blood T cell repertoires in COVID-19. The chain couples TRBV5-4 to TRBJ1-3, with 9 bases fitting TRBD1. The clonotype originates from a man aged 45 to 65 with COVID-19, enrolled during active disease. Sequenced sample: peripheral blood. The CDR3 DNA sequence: TGTGCCAGCAGCTTGGCGCCGGGACAGGGCTCTGGAAACACCATATATTTT. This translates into CASSLAPGQGSGNTIYF.